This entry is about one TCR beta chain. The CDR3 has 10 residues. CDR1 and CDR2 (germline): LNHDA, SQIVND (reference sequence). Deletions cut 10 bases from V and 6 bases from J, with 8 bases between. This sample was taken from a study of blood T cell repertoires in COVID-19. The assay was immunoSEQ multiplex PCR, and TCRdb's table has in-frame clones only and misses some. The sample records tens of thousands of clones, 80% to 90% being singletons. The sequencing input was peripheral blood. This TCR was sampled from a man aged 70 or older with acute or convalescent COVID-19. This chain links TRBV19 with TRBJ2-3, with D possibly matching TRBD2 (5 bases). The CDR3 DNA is TGTGCCACCTTAGCGGATACGCAGTATTTT. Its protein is CATLADTQYF.